This record concerns one TCR beta chain sequence. The V end was cut by 5 bases, the J end by 4 bases, with 20 bases between. Germline values: CDR1 SGHTA, CDR2 FQGNSA. The CDR3 covers 16 residues. This entry is derived from a study of blood T cell repertoires in COVID-19. Background on the study: Acute-phase and convalescent COVID-19 samples originated in the United States, Italy and Spain.

TCRdb keeps only in-frame clones here, not all; method: immunoSEQ multiplex PCR. The data show roughly 270,000 clones, 88% seen once. The clonotype originates from a man younger than 35 with active or convalescent COVID-19. This rearrangement joins TRBV7-2 to TRBJ1-2, with D possibly being TRBD1 (6 bases). Sequencing was carried out using peripheral blood. The CDR3 coding sequence is TGTGCCAGCAGCCCAGGGGTTAGTTGGTCGGGCTATGGCTACACCTTC. Residues: CASSPGVSWSGYGYTF.